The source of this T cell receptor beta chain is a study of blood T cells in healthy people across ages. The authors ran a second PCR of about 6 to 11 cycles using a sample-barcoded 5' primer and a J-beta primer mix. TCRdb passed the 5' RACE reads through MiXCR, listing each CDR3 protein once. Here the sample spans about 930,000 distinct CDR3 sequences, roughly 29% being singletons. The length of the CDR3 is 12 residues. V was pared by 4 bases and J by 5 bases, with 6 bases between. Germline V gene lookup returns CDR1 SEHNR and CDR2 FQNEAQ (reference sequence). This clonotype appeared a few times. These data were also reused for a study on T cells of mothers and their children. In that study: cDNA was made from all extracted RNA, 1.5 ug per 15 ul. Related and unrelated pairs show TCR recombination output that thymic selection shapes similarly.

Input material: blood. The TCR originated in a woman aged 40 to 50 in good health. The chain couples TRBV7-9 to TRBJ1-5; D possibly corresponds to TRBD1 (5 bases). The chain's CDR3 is CASSWGDQPQHF. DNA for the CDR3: TGTGCCAGCAGCTGGGGGGATCAGCCCCAGCATTTT.